This TCR beta chain was retrieved from a study of blood T cell repertoires in COVID-19. Overall study context: Some COVID-19 samples were acute and others convalescent; all came from the United States, Italy and Spain. PBMCs, B-cell-depleted T cells, or T cells provided the cDNA or gDNA that made up the material.

Source study methods: Reference gene primer amplification gave nucleated cell count estimates. Here immunoSEQ multiplex PCR was the method, and the copy in TCRdb shows in-frame clones only, minus some. Clonal size and the V and J genes are those of that table, whereas D and trimming came from the DNA. The repertoire has fewer than 250,000 clones, around 86% of them found once; the top ten carry around 10%. The CDR3 spans 15 residues. Trimming removed 6 bases from V and 2 bases from J; junction bases left unmatched: 6. Looked up from germline, CDR1 is SGHAT and CDR2 is FQNNGV. It was during active infection that Seattle patients were enrolled and then longitudinally followed.

Sequencing was carried out using peripheral blood. This TCR was sampled from a man aged 45 to 65 with COVID-19, enrolled during active disease. The chain has TRBV11-2 and TRBJ2-1; the match to TRBD1 covers 8 bases. The CDR3 protein is CASSPRQGPYNEQFF. For the CDR3, the DNA is TGTGCCAGCAGTCCCCGACAGGGGCCCTACAATGAGCAGTTCTTC. Full variable domain (outside the CDR3, taken from reference TRBV11-2 and TRBJ2-1): EAGVAQSPRYKIIEKRQSVAFWCNPISGHATLYWYQQILGQGPKLLIQFQNNGVVDDSQLPKDRFSAERLKGVDSTLKIQPAKLEDSAVYLCASSPRQGPYNEQFFGPGTRLTVL.